This is a list of T cell receptor beta chains from one sample in a study of T cells in Graves' hyperthyroidism and ophthalmopathy. Each CDR3 protein is one row after TCRdb ran MiXCR on the multiplex PCR reads. The sample contains about 350,000 distinct CDR3 sequences, less than 20% of which appear only once. Material for sequencing was blood. The receptors were sampled from a woman in her thirties or forties with Graves' ophthalmopathy. Each CDR3 is given with its conserved first and last residue. Each record gives: CDR3 DNA, CDR3 protein, clone size, V gene, J gene, D gene. D genes are given only for firm matches. Clone size appears in some rows only: once, few, many, or a class for an expanded clone.

DNA: TGCGCCAGCAGCCGGGGAGTGTACGAGACCCAGTACTTC
CDR3: CASSRGVYETQYF
size: many
V: TRBV4-1
J: TRBJ2-5
D: -

DNA: TGTGCCACCGAAGAAGGTAGAAGCGGGAGGTTATCCGGACCCGGGGAGCTGTTTTTT
CDR3: CATEEGRSGRLSGPGELFF
size: many
V: TRBV15
J: TRBJ2-2
D: TRBD2

DNA: TGTGCCAGCAGCCAAACGGACGCTAGCGGGTACGAGCAGTACTTC
CDR3: CASSQTDASGYEQYF
size: many
V: TRBV3-1
J: TRBJ2-7
D: TRBD2

DNA: TGCAGCGGTGGACTAGCGGAACACGAGCAGTACTTC
CDR3: CSGGLAEHEQYF
size: many
V: TRBV29-1
J: TRBJ2-7
D: TRBD2

DNA: TGCGCCAGCAGCTTGCCATCCGGGGCAGAGACCCAGTACTTC
CDR3: CASSLPSGAETQYF
size: many
V: TRBV5-1
J: TRBJ2-5
D: -

DNA: TGTGCCAGCAGCCCTAATCTAGCGCAAGAGACCCAGTACTTC
CDR3: CASSPNLAQETQYF
size: many
V: TRBV28
J: TRBJ2-5
D: -

DNA: TGCAGCGTTGGGATCCCACTACAGGGAATGAACACTGAAGCTTTCTTT
CDR3: CSVGIPLQGMNTEAFF
size: many
V: TRBV29-1
J: TRBJ1-1
D: -

DNA: TGTGCCAGCAGTCCGTCGGAACCCTATGGCTACACCTTC
CDR3: CASSPSEPYGYTF
size: many
V: TRBV6-4
J: TRBJ1-2
D: -

DNA: TGTGCCAGCAAATGGACAGGACCATATCAGCCCCAGCATTTT
CDR3: CASKWTGPYQPQHF
size: many
V: TRBV28
J: TRBJ1-5
D: TRBD1

DNA: TGTGCCAGCAGCCCGGGACAGGACTCCTACGAGCAGTACTTC
CDR3: CASSPGQDSYEQYF
size: many
V: TRBV7-3
J: TRBJ2-7
D: TRBD1

DNA: TGTGCCAGCAGTTTTCGCGGAGCGGCGGGGACCCAGTACTTC
CDR3: CASSFRGAAGTQYF
size: many
V: TRBV28
J: TRBJ2-5
D: -

DNA: TGTGCCAGCAGCTTAGTTCTAGCGGGAGCTAAAAACATTCAGTACTTC
CDR3: CASSLVLAGAKNIQYF
size: many
V: TRBV7-2
J: TRBJ2-4
D: TRBD2

DNA: TGTGCCGGATCGGACAGTGAAATCTACGAGCAGTACTTC
CDR3: CAGSDSEIYEQYF
size: few
V: TRBV30
J: TRBJ2-7
D: -

DNA: TGCGCCAGCAGCCAAGTTACTCTCTCTGGAAACACCATATATTTT
CDR3: CASSQVTLSGNTIYF
size: many
V: TRBV4-1
J: TRBJ1-3
D: -

DNA: TGTGCCCCCAGTGCAGGGACAGGGGTATGCGAGCAGTACTTC
CDR3: CAPSAGTGVCEQYF
size: many
V: TRBV27
J: TRBJ2-7
D: TRBD1

DNA: TGCAGCGTTGAGAACGAAAACTATGGCTACACCTTC
CDR3: CSVENENYGYTF
size: many
V: TRBV29-1
J: TRBJ1-2
D: -

DNA: TGCGCCAGCAGCATCGGGACAGGATCAAACACCGGGGAGCTGTTTTTT
CDR3: CASSIGTGSNTGELFF
size: many
V: TRBV5-1
J: TRBJ2-2
D: TRBD1

DNA: TGTGCCAGCAGTCAAAATCGCGGGGACGAGCGGGGCTACACCTTC
CDR3: CASSQNRGDERGYTF
size: many
V: TRBV12-3/TRBV12-4
J: TRBJ1-2
D: -

DNA: TGTGCCAGCAGTACGGACAACACCTACGAGCAGTACTTC
CDR3: CASSTDNTYEQYF
size: -
V: TRBV7-2
J: TRBJ2-7
D: -

DNA: TGCGCCAGCAGCCAGGGACAGGCCTCCGGACACGAGCAGTACTTC
CDR3: CASSQGQASGHEQYF
size: many
V: TRBV4-1
J: TRBJ2-7
D: TRBD1

DNA: TGTGCCAGCAGTTTATTGGGGAATAGCAATCAGCCCCAGCATTTT
CDR3: CASSLLGNSNQPQHF
size: many
V: TRBV28
J: TRBJ1-5
D: -

DNA: TGTGCCAGCAGACTCATTCGGGACAGGGCTAACGGGGAGCTGTTTTTT
CDR3: CASRLIRDRANGELFF
size: many
V: TRBV28
J: TRBJ2-2
D: TRBD1

DNA: TGCGCCAGCAGTTTTTTAGGCCAGCCCCAGCATTTT
CDR3: CASSFLGQPQHF
size: many
V: TRBV28
J: TRBJ1-5
D: -

DNA: TGTGCCAGCAGTTTAGGACAGCCCGCCCCGGGCTACACCTTC
CDR3: CASSLGQPAPGYTF
size: many
V: TRBV12-3/TRBV12-4
J: TRBJ1-2
D: -

DNA: TGTGCCAGCAGCCAGACTAGCGGGAGGAATAACTACGAGCAGTACTTC
CDR3: CASSQTSGRNNYEQYF
size: -
V: TRBV11-1
J: TRBJ2-7
D: TRBD2

DNA: TGTGCCAGTAGTTCCCAGCTGAACACTGAAGCTTTCTTT
CDR3: CASSSQLNTEAFF
size: many
V: TRBV19
J: TRBJ1-1
D: -

DNA: TGTGCCAGTAGTATCTTGGGCGGGATGGGAGGTGAGACCCAGTACTTC
CDR3: CASSILGGMGGETQYF
size: many
V: TRBV19
J: TRBJ2-5
D: -

DNA: TGTGCCAGCAGTTTCGGGACAGTGAACACTGAAGCTTTCTTT
CDR3: CASSFGTVNTEAFF
size: many
V: TRBV6-2/TRBV6-3
J: TRBJ1-1
D: TRBD1

DNA: TGTGCCAGCAACAATCCCCTCTTTGGGAGACCGCAAGAGACCCAGTACTTC
CDR3: CASNNPLFGRPQETQYF
size: many
V: TRBV11-1
J: TRBJ2-5
D: -

DNA: TGTGCCAGCAGTCACCCGCGGCTAGCCAAAAACATTCAGTACTTC
CDR3: CASSHPRLAKNIQYF
size: many
V: TRBV6-2/TRBV6-3
J: TRBJ2-4
D: -

DNA: TGTGCCAGCAGCTTGTCCATGGCGGGTGAGCAGTACTTC
CDR3: CASSLSMAGEQYF
size: many
V: TRBV11-3
J: TRBJ2-7
D: -

DNA: TGTGCCAGCAGTTACGGGACAGGCACCGGGGAGCTGTTTTTT
CDR3: CASSYGTGTGELFF
size: many
V: TRBV6-5
J: TRBJ2-2
D: TRBD1

DNA: TGTGCCAGCAGTCGGACTTTCTCCTACGAGCAGTACTTC
CDR3: CASSRTFSYEQYF
size: -
V: TRBV6-2/TRBV6-3
J: TRBJ2-7
D: -

DNA: TGTGCCAGCAGCTTAGACCGGTGGGGAAATTTGAACACTGAAGCTTTCTTT
CDR3: CASSLDRWGNLNTEAFF
size: -
V: TRBV11-2
J: TRBJ1-1
D: -

DNA: TGCGCCAGCAGCCGCGGACAGGGGACCGGGGAGCTGTTTTTT
CDR3: CASSRGQGTGELFF
size: -
V: TRBV4-1
J: TRBJ2-2
D: TRBD1

DNA: TGTGCCAGCAGTTACTCGTTTAGTGGGCTTAACTTCTACGAGCAGTACTTC
CDR3: CASSYSFSGLNFYEQYF
size: many
V: TRBV6-5
J: TRBJ2-7
D: -

DNA: TGCAGCGTAGGGGACATTGAAGCTTTCTTT
CDR3: CSVGDIEAFF
size: many
V: TRBV29-1
J: TRBJ1-1
D: -

DNA: TGTGCCAGTCGTACCGGGACAGGGACGGAGACCCAGTACTTC
CDR3: CASRTGTGTETQYF
size: many
V: TRBV25-1
J: TRBJ2-5
D: TRBD1

DNA: TGCAGTGCTAGGATTGAGGGGGGAGTAACCAAAGAGACCCAGTACTTC
CDR3: CSARIEGGVTKETQYF
size: many
V: TRBV20-1
J: TRBJ2-5
D: -

DNA: TGTGCCAGCAGCGCTCGACAGGGCCGTGCCAAAAACATTCAGTACTTC
CDR3: CASSARQGRAKNIQYF
size: many
V: TRBV6-1
J: TRBJ2-4
D: TRBD1

DNA: TGTGCCAGCAGCTTATACCCGGAGCCCTCTGGAAACACCATATATTTT
CDR3: CASSLYPEPSGNTIYF
size: many
V: TRBV11-2
J: TRBJ1-3
D: -

DNA: TGTGCCAGCAGTCAGGGCCAGGGCCCCTTCTATGGCTACACCTTC
CDR3: CASSQGQGPFYGYTF
size: many
V: TRBV6-1
J: TRBJ1-2
D: -